This TCR beta chain was found in a study of blood T cells in healthy people across ages. Study overall: Template switching recovered approximately one barcoded beta molecule for every two T cells. Study findings and constraints: Naive T cell percentage by flow cytometry tracked strongly with beta diversity. TCR beta diversity per million T cells fell roughly linearly with age.

It was with a sample-barcoded 5' primer and a J-beta primer mix that a second PCR of roughly 6 to 12 cycles was run. Carrying 12 random nucleotides, a template-switch adaptor labeled each individual cDNA molecule. TCRdb re-analysed the 5' RACE reads in MiXCR, keeping a single row per CDR3 protein. The table shows hundreds of thousands of distinct CDR3 sequences, with over 45% occurring only once. This clonotype has only a few counts. The antigen remains unidentified. V lost 6 bases to trimming and J lost 5 bases; unmatched junction nucleotides: 6. The CDR3 has 15 residues. The germline V gene has CDR1 MNHNS and CDR2 SASEGT.

The receptor was derived from a woman aged 55-70 years in good health. Sequencing was carried out using blood. The genes are TRBV6-1 and TRBJ2-1; 11 bases are shared with TRBD2. The CDR3 sequence: CASRQGLAENNEQFF. The CDR3 coding sequence is TGTGCCAGCAGACAGGGACTAGCGGAAAACAATGAGCAGTTCTTC.